These 21 T cell receptor beta chains originate from one sample sequenced in a study of CD8+CD57+ T cells in acquired aplastic anemia. The template for TCR beta VDJ and CDR3 sequence profiling was genomic DNA. TCRdb redid the calling of the reads with MiXCR, one entry per CDR3 protein. The table records 150,000 to 200,000 distinct CDR3 sequences, 45% to 55% of them present only once. In patients chosen for sequencing, flow cytometry had shown CD8+CD57+ cell expansion. Specimen: sorted CD4+, CD8+, or CD8+CD57+ T cells (not recorded which) from PBMCs. The receptors were gathered from a human donor with aplastic anemia.

The table lists this clonotype with many counts. This rearrangement joins TRBV29-1 to TRBJ2-3, with D hard to call. Germline CDR1 SQVTM, CDR2 ANQGSEA. V lost 4 bases to trimming and J lost 4 bases, with 9 bases between them. The CDR3 consists of 12 residues. CDR3 in DNA: TGCAGCGTTGGTTTAGGTGCAGATACGCAGTATTTT. This codes for CSVGLGADTQYF.

This clonotype was seen ten or more times. The chain has TRBV29-1 and TRBJ1-2; D remains unclear. Germline CDR1 is SQVTM and CDR2 is ANQGSEA. The CDR3 runs to 11 residues. Trimming shortened V by 8 bases and J by 6 bases, and 13 bases separated the two germline ends. DNA of the CDR3: TGCAGCTACGTGGACCCCCATGGCTACACCTTC. As protein: CSYVDPHGYTF. The whole variable domain, remainder taken from reference TRBV29-1 and TRBJ1-2, is SAVISQKPSRDICQRGTSLTIQCQVDSQVTMMFWYRQQPGQSLTLIATANQGSEATYESGFVIDKFPISRPNLTFSTLTVSNMSPEDSSIYLCSYVDPHGYTFGSGTRLTVV.

This clonotype is medium-sized. The CDR3, as DNA: TGTGCCAGCAGTGTTACGGACACAGATACGCAGTATTTT. Residues: CASSVTDTDTQYF. The V gene is TRBV2, the J gene TRBJ2-3; D gene ambiguous. This CDR3 spans 13 amino acids. Germline V CDR1 and CDR2: SNHLY, FYNNEI. V lost 4 bases and J lost 2, with 7 bases in between.

The chain carries TRBV5-1 and TRBJ1-1, with a tentative D call TRBD1 (5 bases). Germline CDR1 SGHRS, CDR2 YFSETQ. CDR3 length equals 15 residues. V gave up 0 bases and J gave up 0 bases, with 9 bases separating them. For the CDR3, the DNA is TGCGCCAGCAGCTTGGCTCAGACAGTGAACACTGAAGCTTTCTTT. It encodes CASSLAQTVNTEAFF.

The V call is TRBV6-1, the J call TRBJ2-2; D gene uncertain. There are 14 residues in the CDR3. V was pared by 7 bases and J by 0 bases, with 9 bases between. CDR1 and CDR2 (germline): MNHNS, SASEGT. As DNA, the CDR3 is TGTGCCAGCATCTCCTCTCCGAACACCGGGGAGCTGTTTTTT. This gives the protein CASISSPNTGELFF.

The chain's CDR3 is CASSVADGYEQYF. The CDR3 nucleotides read TGTGCCAGCAGCGTAGCCGACGGCTACGAGCAGTACTTC. The genes are TRBV9 and TRBJ2-7; D not certain. Trimming took 0 bases from V and 3 from J, leaving 7 bases between them. The CDR3 is made up of 13 amino acids. The germline V gene has CDR1 SGDLS and CDR2 YYNGEE.

There are a few counts of this clonotype. A much larger clone sits a single nucleotide away, making a read error possible. This sequence joins TRBV9 and TRBJ2-1; D is uncertain. The germline gives CDR1 SGDLS, CDR2 YYNGEE. CDR3 length: 16 amino acids. Here the CDR3 reads CASSVGARRIASEQVF. CDR3 bases: TGTGCCAGCAGCGTTGGAGCCCGCCGCATCGCTAGTGAGCAGGTCTTC. Supplemented by reference TRBV9 and TRBJ2-1, the full variable domain reads DSGVTQTPKHLITATGQRVTLRCSPRSGDLSVYWYQQSLDQGLQFLIQYYNGEERAKGNILERFSAQQFPDLHSELNLSSLELGDSALYFCASSVGARRIASEQVFGPGTRLTVL.

This sequence joins TRBV29-1 and TRBJ1-2; TRBD1 is a possible D gene (5 bases). The V end was cut by 5 bases, the J end by 8 bases, with 18 bases between. The CDR3 is 13 residues long. Germline-derived CDR1 and CDR2 are SQVTM and ANQGSEA. The CDR3: CSVRVGLTGGYTF. The CDR3 nucleotides are TGCAGCGTTAGGGTAGGGTTAACAGGAGGCTACACCTTC.

This clonotype was seen ten or more times. The gene calls are TRBV19 and TRBJ2-5, with D perhaps matching TRBD2 (6 bases). CDR1 LNHDA and CDR2 SQIVND come from the germline V gene (reference sequence). V was cut by 1 base and J by 0 bases, with 9 bases left in between. The CDR3 covers 15 residues. This CDR3 reads CASSIAGGDQETQYF. As DNA, the CDR3 is TGTGCCAGTAGTATAGCCGGCGGGGACCAAGAGACCCAGTACTTC.

The J gene is TRBJ2-5, the V gene TRBV11-2; 15 bases align to TRBD2. The CDR3 contains 17 residues. The germline CDR1 and CDR2 sequences are SGHAT and FQNNGV. V was clipped by 5 bases and J by 3 bases; unmatched bases: 7. The CDR3 spells CASSPGTSGRPEETQYF. CDR3 nucleotides: TGTGCCAGCAGCCCCGGGACTAGCGGGAGGCCAGAAGAGACCCAGTACTTC.

This clonotype was counted many times. CDR3 protein: CASSPRQSSNYGYTF. CDR3 in DNA: TGTGCCAGCAGTCCCCGACAGTCCTCAAACTATGGCTACACCTTC. The chain recombines TRBV6-1 with TRBJ1-2; D is perhaps TRBD1 (5 bases). The V and J ends lost 5 bases and 2 bases respectively, with 15 bases between them. Germline V lookup: CDR1 MNHNS, CDR2 SASEGT. The CDR3 extends over 15 amino acids.

This clonotype appeared many times. The V and J genes are TRBV5-4 and TRBJ2-7, with TRBD2 matching over 10 bases. This CDR3 region has 13 residues. The V and J ends lost 7 bases and 4 bases, in that order; junction bases with no gene match: 5. Germline V gene data show CDR1 as SGHNT and CDR2 as YYREEE (reference sequence). This chain's CDR3 is CASHLAGVYEQYF. Here the CDR3 DNA reads TGTGCCAGCCACCTAGCGGGAGTGTACGAGCAGTACTTC.

This clonotype was recorded many times. The CDR3 here is CASSSLGVGAFF. Here the CDR3 DNA reads TGTGCCAGCAGCTCGCTGGGGGTAGGGGCTTTCTTT. This chain uses TRBV7-2 with TRBJ1-1, with D tentatively TRBD1 (5 bases). V was shortened by 4 bases and J by 11 bases, with 14 bases between the two germline ends. The CDR3 runs 12 residues. Germline V gene data show CDR1 as SGHTA and CDR2 as FQGNSA.

The rearrangement links TRBV7-6 to TRBJ2-7; D remains ambiguous. This CDR3 is 14 amino acids long. In germline, CDR1 is SGHVS, CDR2 FNYEAQ. Trimming removed 1 base from V and 5 bases from J, with 12 bases in between. The DNA for the CDR3 is TGTGCCAGCAGCTTAGAGGGAAGAGCCCACGAGCAGTACTTC. This codes for CASSLEGRAHEQYF.

The genes are TRBV7-2 and TRBJ1-5; TRBD1 aligns across 8 bases. The CDR3 is 15 residues long. CDR1 SGHTA and CDR2 FQGNSA come from the germline V gene. The V and J ends lost 6 bases and 6 bases, in that order; junction bases with no gene match: 10. The CDR3 DNA reads as TGTGCCAGCAGTCGTGGGACAGGTGGAGGTCAGCCCCAGCATTTT. Translated, it gives CASSRGTGGGQPQHF.

The DNA for the CDR3 is TGTGCCTGGAGAGCTGCGGGACCCTACAATGAGCAGTTCTTC. Its translation: CAWRAAGPYNEQFF. V and J are TRBV30 and TRBJ2-1, with D tentatively TRBD2 (6 bases). V was cut by 3 bases and J by 2 bases, with 11 bases left in between. The CDR3 length is 14 residues. Germline V gives CDR1 GTSNPN, CDR2 SVGIG (reference sequence).

As for this clonotype: This may be a read error: a much more frequent sequence differs by one nucleotide. The chain uses TRBV7-9 and TRBJ2-5, with D uncertain. CDR3 length: 13 residues. Germline CDR1 and CDR2: SEHNR and FQNEAQ (reference sequence). The CDR3 region has the DNA TGTGCCGGCAGCCGAACCCAACAAGAGACCCAGTACTTC. Protein: CAGSRTQQETQYF.

V gene TRBV5-4 combines with J gene TRBJ1-1; the D is unclear. This CDR3 contains 12 residues. With 0 bases removed from V and 4 bases from J, the gap between germline ends came to 4 bases. Per the germline V gene, CDR1 is SGHNT and CDR2 is YYREEE (reference sequence). The CDR3 DNA reads as TGTGCCAGCAGCTTGGATGTCACTGAAGCTTTCTTT. Translated, it gives CASSLDVTEAFF.

This clonotype was found many times. The chain uses TRBV20-1 and TRBJ2-7; 7 bases are shared with TRBD1. The CDR3 extends over 12 amino acids. Germline V lookup: CDR1 DFQATT, CDR2 SNEGSKA (reference sequence). The V and J ends lost 6 bases and 1 base, in that order; junction bases with no gene match: 3. The CDR3, as DNA: TGCAGTGCCCACAGGGGATCCTACGAGCAGTACTTC. Protein sequence: CSAHRGSYEQYF.

This clonotype was counted once. J is TRBJ2-3 and V is TRBV29-1, with 9 bases matching TRBD1. With 5 bases clipped from V and 14 bases from J, the junction kept 8 bases outside the gene matches. CDR1 SQVTM and CDR2 ANQGSEA come from the germline V gene. The CDR3 spans 11 residues. CDR3 loop: CSVTRDRATYF. The CDR3 nucleotides are TGCAGCGTTACCAGGGACAGGGCAACGTATTTT.

This clonotype was detected only a few times. The chain has TRBV28 and TRBJ1-4, with D possibly TRBD1 on 5 matching bases. The germline V and J ends were trimmed by 6 bases and 8 bases, with 13 bases remaining between them. Germline CDR1 and CDR2: MDHEN and SYDVKM. The CDR3 loop spans 13 amino acids. The CDR3 reads CASRGGVVEKLFF. In DNA, the CDR3 is TGTGCCAGCAGGGGAGGGGTGGTGGAAAAACTGTTTTTT. Full variable domain (rest looked up from reference TRBV28 and TRBJ1-4): DVKVTQSSRYLVKRTGEKVFLECVQDMDHENMFWYRQDPGLGLRLIYFSYDVKMKEKGDIPEGYSVSREKKERFSLILESASTNQTSMYLCASRGGVVEKLFFGSGTQLSVL.